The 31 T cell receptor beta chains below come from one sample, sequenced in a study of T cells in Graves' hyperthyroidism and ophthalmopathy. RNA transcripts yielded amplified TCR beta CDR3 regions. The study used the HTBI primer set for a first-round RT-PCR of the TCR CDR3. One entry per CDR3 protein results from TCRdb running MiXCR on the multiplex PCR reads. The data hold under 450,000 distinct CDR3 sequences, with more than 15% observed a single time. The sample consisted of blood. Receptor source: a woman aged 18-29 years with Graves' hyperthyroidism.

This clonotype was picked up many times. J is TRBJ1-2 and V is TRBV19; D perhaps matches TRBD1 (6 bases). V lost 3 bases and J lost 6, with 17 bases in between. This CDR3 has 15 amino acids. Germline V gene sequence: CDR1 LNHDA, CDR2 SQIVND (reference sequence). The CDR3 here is CASSIHRPDSDGYTF. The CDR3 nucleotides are TGTGCCAGTAGTATCCATCGGCCGGACAGCGATGGCTACACCTTC.

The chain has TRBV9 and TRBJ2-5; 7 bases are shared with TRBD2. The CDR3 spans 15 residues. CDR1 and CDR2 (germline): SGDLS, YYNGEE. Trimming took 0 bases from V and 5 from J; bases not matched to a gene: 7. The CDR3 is CASSVGGGTRETQYF. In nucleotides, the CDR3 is TGTGCCAGCAGCGTAGGGGGGGGTACCCGGGAGACCCAGTACTTC.

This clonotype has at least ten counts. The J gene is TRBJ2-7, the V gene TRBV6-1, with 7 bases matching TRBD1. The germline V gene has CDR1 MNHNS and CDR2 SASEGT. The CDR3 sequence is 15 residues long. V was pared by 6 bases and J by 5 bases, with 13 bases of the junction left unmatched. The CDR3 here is CASRNRDRGGNEQYF. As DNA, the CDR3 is TGTGCCAGCAGGAACCGGGACAGAGGTGGCAACGAGCAGTACTTC.

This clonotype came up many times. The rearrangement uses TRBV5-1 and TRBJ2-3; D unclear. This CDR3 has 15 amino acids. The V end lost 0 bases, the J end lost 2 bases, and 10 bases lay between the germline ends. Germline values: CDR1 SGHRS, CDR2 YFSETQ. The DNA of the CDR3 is TGCGCCAGCAGCTTGGAGGGCTCCTTCACAGATACGCAGTATTTT. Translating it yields CASSLEGSFTDTQYF.

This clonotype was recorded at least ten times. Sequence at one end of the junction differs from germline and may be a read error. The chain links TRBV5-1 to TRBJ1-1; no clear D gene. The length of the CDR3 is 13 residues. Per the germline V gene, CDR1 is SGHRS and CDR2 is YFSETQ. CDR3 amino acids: CASSFRENTEAFF. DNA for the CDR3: TGTGCCAGCAGCTTCCGGGAGAACACTGAAGCTTTCTTT. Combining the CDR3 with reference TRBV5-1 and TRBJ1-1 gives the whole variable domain KAGVTQTPRYLIKTRGQQVTLSCSPISGHRSVSWYQQTPGQGLQFLFEYFSETQRNKGNFPGRFSGRQFSNSRSEMNVSTLELGDSALYLCASSFRENTEAFFGQGTRLTVV.

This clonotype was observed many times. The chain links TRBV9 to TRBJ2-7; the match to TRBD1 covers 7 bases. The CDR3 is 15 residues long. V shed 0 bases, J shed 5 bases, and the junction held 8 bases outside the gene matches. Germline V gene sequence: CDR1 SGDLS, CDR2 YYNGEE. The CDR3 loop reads CASSVDGTAHDEQYF. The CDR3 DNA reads TGTGCCAGCAGCGTAGACGGGACAGCTCACGACGAGCAGTACTTC. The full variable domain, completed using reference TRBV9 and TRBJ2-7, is DSGVTQTPKHLITATGQRVTLRCSPRSGDLSVYWYQQSLDQGLQFLIQYYNGEERAKGNILERFSAQQFPDLHSELNLSSLELGDSALYFCASSVDGTAHDEQYFGPGTRLTVT.

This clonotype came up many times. The CDR3 reads CASSLGTGSRETQYF. The CDR3 nucleotides are TGTGCCAGCAGCTTGGGCACAGGTAGTCGGGAGACCCAGTACTTC. The rearrangement joins TRBV5-5 to TRBJ2-5, with D perhaps matching TRBD1 (5 bases). The CDR3 spans 15 residues. Per the germline V gene, CDR1 is SGHKS and CDR2 is YYEKEE (reference sequence). Trimming took off 0 bases at V and 5 bases at J, with 14 bases between the two ends.

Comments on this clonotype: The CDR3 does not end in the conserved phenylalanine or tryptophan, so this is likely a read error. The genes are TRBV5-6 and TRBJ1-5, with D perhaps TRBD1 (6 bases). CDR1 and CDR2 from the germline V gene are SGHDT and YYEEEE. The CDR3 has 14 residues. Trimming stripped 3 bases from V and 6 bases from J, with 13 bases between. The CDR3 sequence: CASSSGHLGQPQHV. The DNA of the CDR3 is TGTGCCAGCAGCTCGGGACACCTCGGTCAGCCCCAGCATGTT.

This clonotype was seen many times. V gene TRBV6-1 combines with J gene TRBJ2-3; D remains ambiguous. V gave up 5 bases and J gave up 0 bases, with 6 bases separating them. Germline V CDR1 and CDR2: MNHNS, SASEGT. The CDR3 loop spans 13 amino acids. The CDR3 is CASSLPSTDTQYF. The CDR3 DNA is TGTGCCAGCAGTCTCCCGAGCACAGATACGCAGTATTTT.

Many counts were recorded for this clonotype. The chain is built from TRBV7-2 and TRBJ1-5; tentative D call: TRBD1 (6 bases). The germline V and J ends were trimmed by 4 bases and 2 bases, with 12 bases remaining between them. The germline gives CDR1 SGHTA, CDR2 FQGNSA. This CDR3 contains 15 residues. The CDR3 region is CASSSTGYRNQPQHF. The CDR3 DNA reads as TGTGCCAGCAGCTCCACAGGGTACCGCAATCAGCCCCAGCATTTT.

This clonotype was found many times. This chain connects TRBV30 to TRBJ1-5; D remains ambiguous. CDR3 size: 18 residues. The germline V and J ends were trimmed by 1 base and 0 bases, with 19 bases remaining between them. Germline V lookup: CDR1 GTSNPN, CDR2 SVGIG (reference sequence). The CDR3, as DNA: TGTGCCTGGAGTGAGGCGAGTACGACGGTTTATAGCAATCAGCCCCAGCATTTT. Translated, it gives CAWSEASTTVYSNQPQHF. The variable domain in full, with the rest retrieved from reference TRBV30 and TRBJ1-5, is SQTIHQWPATLVQPVGSPLSLECTVEGTSNPNLYWYRQAAGRGLQLLFYSVGIGQISSEVPQNLSASRPQDRQFILSSKKLLLSDSGFYLCAWSEASTTVYSNQPQHFGDGTRLSIL.

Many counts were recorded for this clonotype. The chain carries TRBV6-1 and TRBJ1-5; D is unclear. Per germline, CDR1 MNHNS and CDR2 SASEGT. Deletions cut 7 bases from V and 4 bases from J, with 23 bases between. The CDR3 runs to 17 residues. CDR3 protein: CASTKSLEDSWNQPQHF. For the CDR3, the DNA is TGTGCCAGCACCAAATCTTTAGAGGACTCTTGGAATCAGCCCCAGCATTTT.

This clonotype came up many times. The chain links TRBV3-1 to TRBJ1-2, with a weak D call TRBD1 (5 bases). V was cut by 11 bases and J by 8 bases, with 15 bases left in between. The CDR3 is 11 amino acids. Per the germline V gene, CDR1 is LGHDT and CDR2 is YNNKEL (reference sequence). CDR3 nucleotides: TGTGCCGTTCCGTACGGGGGAGGCTACACCTTC. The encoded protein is CAVPYGGGYTF.

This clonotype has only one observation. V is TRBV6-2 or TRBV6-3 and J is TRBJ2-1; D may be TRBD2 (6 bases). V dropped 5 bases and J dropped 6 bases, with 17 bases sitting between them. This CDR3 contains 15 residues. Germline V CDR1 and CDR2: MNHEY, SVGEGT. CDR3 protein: CASSESAGTANEQFF. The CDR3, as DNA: TGTGCCAGCAGTGAAAGCGCGGGGACGGCCAATGAGCAGTTCTTC.

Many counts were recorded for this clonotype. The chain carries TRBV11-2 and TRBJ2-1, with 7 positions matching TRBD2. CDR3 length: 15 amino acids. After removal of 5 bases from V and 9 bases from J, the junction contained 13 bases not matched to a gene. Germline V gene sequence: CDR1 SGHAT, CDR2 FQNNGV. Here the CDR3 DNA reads TGTGCCAGCAGCCCAAGTGGGGGGGAACGGGGTGAGCAGTTCTTC. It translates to CASSPSGGERGEQFF.

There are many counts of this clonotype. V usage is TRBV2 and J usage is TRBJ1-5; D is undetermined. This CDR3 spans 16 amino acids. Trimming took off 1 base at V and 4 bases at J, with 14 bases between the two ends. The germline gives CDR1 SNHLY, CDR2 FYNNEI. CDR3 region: CASSEVEASSNQPQHF. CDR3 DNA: TGTGCCAGCAGTGAAGTCGAAGCTTCCAGTAATCAGCCCCAGCATTTT.

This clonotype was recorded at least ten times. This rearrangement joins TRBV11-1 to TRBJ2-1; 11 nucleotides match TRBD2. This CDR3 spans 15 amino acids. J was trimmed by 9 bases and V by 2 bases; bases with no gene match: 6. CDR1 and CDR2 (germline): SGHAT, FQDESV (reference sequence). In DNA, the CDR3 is TGTGCCAGCAGCTTACTAGCGGGAGGACAGAGTGAGCAGTTCTTC. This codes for CASSLLAGGQSEQFF. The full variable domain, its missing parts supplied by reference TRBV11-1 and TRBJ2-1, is EAEVAQSPRYKITEKSQAVAFWCDPISGHATLYWYRQILGQGPELLVQFQDESVVDDSQLPKDRFSAERLKGVDSTLKIQPAELGDSAMYLCASSLLAGGQSEQFFGPGTRLTVL.

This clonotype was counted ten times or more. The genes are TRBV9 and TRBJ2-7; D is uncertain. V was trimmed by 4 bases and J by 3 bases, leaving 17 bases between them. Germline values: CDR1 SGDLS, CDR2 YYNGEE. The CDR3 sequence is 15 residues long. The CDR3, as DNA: TGTGCCAGCAGCTCGTCCGCAGGAATCCACTACGAGCAGTACTTC. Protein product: CASSSSAGIHYEQYF.

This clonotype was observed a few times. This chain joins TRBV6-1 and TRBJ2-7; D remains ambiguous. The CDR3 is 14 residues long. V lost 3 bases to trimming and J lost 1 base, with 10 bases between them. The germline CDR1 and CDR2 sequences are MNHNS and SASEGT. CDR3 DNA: TGTGCCAGCAGTGAGGGCGGACCTTCCTACGAGCAGTACTTC. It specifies CASSEGGPSYEQYF.

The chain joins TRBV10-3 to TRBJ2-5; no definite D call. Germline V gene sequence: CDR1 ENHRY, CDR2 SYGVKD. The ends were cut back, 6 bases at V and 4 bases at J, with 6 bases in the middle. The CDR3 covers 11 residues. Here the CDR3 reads CAIRSPETQYF. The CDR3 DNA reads TGTGCCATCAGATCCCCAGAGACCCAGTACTTC.

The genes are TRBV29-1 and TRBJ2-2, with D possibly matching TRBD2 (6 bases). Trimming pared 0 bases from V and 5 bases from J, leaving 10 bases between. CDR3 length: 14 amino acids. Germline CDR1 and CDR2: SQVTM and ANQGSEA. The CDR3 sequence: CSVEDLAGTGELFF. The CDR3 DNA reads TGCAGCGTTGAAGATCTCGCGGGAACCGGGGAGCTGTTTTTT.

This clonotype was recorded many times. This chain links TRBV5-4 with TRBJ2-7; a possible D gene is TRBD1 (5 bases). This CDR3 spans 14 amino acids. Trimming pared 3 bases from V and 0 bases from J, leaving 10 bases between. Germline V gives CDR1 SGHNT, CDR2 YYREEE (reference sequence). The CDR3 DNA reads TGTGCCAGCAGCTCACGGACAAGCTCCTACGAGCAGTACTTC. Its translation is CASSSRTSSYEQYF.

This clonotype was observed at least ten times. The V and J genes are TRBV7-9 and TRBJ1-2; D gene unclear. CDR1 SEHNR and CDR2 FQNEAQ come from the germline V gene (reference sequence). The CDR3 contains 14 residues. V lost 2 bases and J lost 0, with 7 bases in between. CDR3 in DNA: TGTGCCAGCAGCTTAATGCCCCCTAACTATGGCTACACCTTC. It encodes CASSLMPPNYGYTF. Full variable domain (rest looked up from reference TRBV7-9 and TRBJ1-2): DTGVSQNPRHKITKRGQNVTFRCDPISEHNRLYWYRQTLGQGPEFLTYFQNEAQLEKSRLLSDRFSAERPKGSFSTLEIQRTEQGDSAMYLCASSLMPPNYGYTFGSGTRLTVV.

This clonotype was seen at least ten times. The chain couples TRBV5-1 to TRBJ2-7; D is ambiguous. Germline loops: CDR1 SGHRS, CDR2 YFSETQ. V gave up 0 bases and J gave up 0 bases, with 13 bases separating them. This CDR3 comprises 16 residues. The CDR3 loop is CASSLVGNLASYEQYF. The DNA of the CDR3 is TGCGCCAGCAGCTTGGTAGGAAACTTAGCCTCCTACGAGCAGTACTTC.

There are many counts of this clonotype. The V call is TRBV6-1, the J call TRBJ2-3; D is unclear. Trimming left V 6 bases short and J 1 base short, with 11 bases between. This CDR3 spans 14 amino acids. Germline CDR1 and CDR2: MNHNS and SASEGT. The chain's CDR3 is CASRLKARTDTQYF. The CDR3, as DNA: TGTGCCAGCAGACTCAAAGCCCGCACAGATACGCAGTATTTT.

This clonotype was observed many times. The CDR3 DNA reads TGTGCCAGCAGTTTGGGGTCAGGAGGCAACAATGAGCAGTTCTTC. It codes for CASSLGSGGNNEQFF. The rearrangement joins TRBV12-3 or TRBV12-4 to TRBJ2-1, with D perhaps TRBD2 (5 bases). The length of the CDR3 is 15 residues. Trimming took off 3 bases at V and 5 bases at J, with 14 bases between the two ends.

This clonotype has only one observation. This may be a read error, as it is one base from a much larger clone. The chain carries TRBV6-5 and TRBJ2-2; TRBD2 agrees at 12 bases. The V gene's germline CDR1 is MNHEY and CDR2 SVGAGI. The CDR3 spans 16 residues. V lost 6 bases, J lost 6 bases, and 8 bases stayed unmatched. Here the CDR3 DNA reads TGTGCCAGCAGATATCAGACTAGCGGGAGATCCGGGGAGCTGTTTTTT. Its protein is CASRYQTSGRSGELFF.

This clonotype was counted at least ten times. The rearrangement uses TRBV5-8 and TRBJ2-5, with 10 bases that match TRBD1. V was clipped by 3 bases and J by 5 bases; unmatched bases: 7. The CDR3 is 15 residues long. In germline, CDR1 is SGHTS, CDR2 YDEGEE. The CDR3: CASSWDDRGQETQYF. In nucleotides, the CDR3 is TGTGCCAGCAGCTGGGACGACAGGGGGCAGGAGACCCAGTACTTC.

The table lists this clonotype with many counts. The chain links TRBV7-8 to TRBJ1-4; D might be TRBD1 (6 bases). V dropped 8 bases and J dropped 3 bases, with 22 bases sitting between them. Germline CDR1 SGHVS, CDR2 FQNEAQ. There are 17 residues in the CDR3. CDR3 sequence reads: CASGHRVLAAANEKLFF. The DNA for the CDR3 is TGTGCCAGCGGTCACAGGGTCTTGGCCGCGGCTAATGAAAAACTGTTTTTT.

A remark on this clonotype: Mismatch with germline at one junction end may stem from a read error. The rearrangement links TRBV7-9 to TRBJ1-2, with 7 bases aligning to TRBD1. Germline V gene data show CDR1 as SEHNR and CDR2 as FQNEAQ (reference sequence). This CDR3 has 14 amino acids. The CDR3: CASSQQGPDYGHTF. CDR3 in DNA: TGTGCCAGCAGCCAACAGGGGCCGGACTATGGCCACACCTTC. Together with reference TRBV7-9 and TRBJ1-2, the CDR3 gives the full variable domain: DTGVSQNPRHKITKRGQNVTFRCDPISEHNRLYWYRQTLGQGPEFLTYFQNEAQLEKSRLLSDRFSAERPKGSFSTLEIQRTEQGDSAMYLCASSQQGPDYGHTFGSGTRLTVV.

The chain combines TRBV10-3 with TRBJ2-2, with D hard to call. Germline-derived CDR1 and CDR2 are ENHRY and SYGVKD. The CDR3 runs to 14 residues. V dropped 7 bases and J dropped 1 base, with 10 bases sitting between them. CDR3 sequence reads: CAIKAGRNTGELFF. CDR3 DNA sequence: TGTGCCATCAAGGCAGGCAGGAACACCGGGGAGCTGTTTTTT.